This note documents a single T cell receptor (beta chain) sequence. Assay: immunoSEQ multiplex PCR; the TCRdb copy retains only in-frame clones and omits some. The repertoire holds about 35,000 clones, with approximately 92% as singletons. The sample belongs to a study of OX40 agonist ivuxolimab in advanced cancers. CDR1 ENHRY and CDR2 SYGVKD come from the germline V gene. The V end was cut by 7 bases, the J end by 6 bases, with 21 bases between. The CDR3 runs to 16 residues. The sequenced sample was CD4+ or CD8+ T cells sorted from blood, obtained in a trial of the OX40 agonist ivuxolimab. This sequence joins TRBV10-3 and TRBJ2-2, with D tentatively TRBD1 (6 bases). The source is an adult with an advanced solid tumor such as melanoma, head and neck, liver or kidney cancer. The CDR3 region is CAIKYPRTDSPGELFF. The CDR3 coding sequence is TGTGCCATCAAATACCCCCGGACAGACAGTCCCGGGGAGCTGTTTTTT.